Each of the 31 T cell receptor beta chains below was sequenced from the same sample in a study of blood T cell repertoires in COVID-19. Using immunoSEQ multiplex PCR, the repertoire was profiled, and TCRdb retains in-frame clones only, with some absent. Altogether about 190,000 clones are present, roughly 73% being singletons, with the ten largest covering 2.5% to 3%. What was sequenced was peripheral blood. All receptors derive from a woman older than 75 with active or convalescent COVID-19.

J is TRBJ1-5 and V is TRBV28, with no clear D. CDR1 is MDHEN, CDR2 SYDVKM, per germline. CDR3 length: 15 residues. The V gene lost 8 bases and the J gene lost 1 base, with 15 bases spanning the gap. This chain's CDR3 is CASRESGYSNQPQHF. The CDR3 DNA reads TGTGCCAGCCGCGAATCGGGGTACAGCAATCAGCCCCAGCATTTT.

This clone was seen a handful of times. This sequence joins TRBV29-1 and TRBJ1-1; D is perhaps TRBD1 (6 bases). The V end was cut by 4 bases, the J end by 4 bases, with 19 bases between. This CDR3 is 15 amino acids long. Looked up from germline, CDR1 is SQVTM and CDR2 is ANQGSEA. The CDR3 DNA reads TGCAGCGTTGCCGGGTCGGGGGGCTACGGCACTGAAGCTTTCTTT. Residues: CSVAGSGGYGTEAFF.

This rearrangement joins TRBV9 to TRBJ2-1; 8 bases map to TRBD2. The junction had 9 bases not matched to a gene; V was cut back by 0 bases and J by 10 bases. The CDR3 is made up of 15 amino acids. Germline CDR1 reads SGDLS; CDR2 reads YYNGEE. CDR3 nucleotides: TGTGCCAGCAGCGTAGTTGCGGGGGGAGTTCGAGAGCAGTTCTTC. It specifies CASSVVAGGVREQFF.

CDR3 nucleotides: TGTGCCAGCAGCCTTTCGGCGGGGGGGCCTGTCAATGAGCAGTTCTTC. Its protein product is CASSLSAGGPVNEQFF. The chain employs TRBV7-2 and TRBJ2-1; 9 bases agree with TRBD2. The CDR3 is made up of 16 amino acids. Germline trimming cut 5 bases from V and 6 bases from J; bases unmatched to any gene: 11. Germline values: CDR1 SGHTA, CDR2 FQGNSA.

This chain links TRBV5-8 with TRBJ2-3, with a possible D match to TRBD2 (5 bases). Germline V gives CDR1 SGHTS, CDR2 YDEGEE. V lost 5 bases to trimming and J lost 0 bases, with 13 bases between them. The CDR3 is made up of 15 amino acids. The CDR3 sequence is CASSPYSGSTDTQYF. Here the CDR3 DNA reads TGTGCCAGCAGTCCCTACAGCGGAAGCACAGATACGCAGTATTTT.

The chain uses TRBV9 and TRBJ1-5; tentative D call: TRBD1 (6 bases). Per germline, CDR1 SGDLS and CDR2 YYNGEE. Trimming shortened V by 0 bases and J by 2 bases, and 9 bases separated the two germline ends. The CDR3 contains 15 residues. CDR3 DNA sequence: TGTGCCAGCAGCGTAGGGGGGCTCCGCAATCAGCCCCAGCATTTT. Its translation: CASSVGGLRNQPQHF.

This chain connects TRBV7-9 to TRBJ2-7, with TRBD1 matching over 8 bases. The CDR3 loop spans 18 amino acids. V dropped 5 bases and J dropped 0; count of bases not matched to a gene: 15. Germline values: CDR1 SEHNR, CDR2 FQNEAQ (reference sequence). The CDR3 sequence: CASSRTPTGVLHSYEQYF. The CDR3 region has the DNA TGTGCCAGCAGCCGAACGCCGACAGGGGTCCTACACTCCTACGAGCAGTACTTC.

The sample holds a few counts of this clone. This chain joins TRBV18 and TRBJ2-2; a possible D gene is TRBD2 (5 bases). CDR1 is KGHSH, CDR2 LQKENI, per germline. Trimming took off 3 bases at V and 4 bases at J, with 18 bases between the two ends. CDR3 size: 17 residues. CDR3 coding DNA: TGTGCCAGCTCACCTATTGAGGACGGGATGGTCACCGGGGAGCTGTTTTTT. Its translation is CASSPIEDGMVTGELFF. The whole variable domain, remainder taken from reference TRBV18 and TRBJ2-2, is NAGVMQNPRHLVRRRGQEARLRCSPMKGHSHVYWYRQLPEEGLKFMVYLQKENIIDESGMPKERFSAEFPKEGPSILRIQQVVRGDSAAYFCASSPIEDGMVTGELFFGEGSRLTVL.

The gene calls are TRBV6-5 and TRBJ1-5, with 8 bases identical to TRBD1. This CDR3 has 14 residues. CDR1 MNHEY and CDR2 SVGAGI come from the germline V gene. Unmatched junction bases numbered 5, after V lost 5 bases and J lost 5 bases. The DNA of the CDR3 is TGTGCCAGCAGTCTCAGGGGGCGGCATCAGCCCCAGCATTTT. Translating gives CASSLRGRHQPQHF.

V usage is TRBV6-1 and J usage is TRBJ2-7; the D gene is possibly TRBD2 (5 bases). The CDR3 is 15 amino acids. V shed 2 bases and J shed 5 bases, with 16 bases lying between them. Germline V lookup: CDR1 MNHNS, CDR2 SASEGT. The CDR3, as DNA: TGTGCCAGCAGTGAACAACCAGCGAGGGTCCACGAGCAGTACTTC. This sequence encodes CASSEQPARVHEQYF.

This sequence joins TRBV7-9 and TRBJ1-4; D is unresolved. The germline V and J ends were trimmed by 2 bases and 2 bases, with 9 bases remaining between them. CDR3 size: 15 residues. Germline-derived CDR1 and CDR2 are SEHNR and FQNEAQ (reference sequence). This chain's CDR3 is CASSLLGSTNEKLFF. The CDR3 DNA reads TGTGCCAGCAGCTTACTGGGGAGCACTAATGAAAAACTGTTTTTT.

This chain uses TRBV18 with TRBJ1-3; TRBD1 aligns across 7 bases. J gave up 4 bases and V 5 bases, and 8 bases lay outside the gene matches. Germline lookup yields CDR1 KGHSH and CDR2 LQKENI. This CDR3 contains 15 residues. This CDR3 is CASSSPTGQGNTIYF. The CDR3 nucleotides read TGTGCCAGCTCATCCCCAACGGGACAGGGAAACACCATATATTTT.

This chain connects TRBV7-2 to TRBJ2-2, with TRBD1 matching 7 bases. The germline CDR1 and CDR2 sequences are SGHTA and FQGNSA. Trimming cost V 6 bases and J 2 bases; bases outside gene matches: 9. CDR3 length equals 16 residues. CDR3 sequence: CASRLYRGINTGELFF. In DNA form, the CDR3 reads TGTGCCAGCAGATTATACAGGGGTATAAACACCGGGGAGCTGTTTTTT. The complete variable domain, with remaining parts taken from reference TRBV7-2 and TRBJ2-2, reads GAGVSQSPSNKVTEKGKDVELRCDPISGHTALYWYRQSLGQGLEFLIYFQGNSAPDKSGLPSDRFSAERTGGSVSTLTIQRTQQEDSAVYLCASRLYRGINTGELFFGEGSRLTVL.

The DNA for the CDR3 is TGCGCCAGCAGCTTGGCGGGGGTAAGCACAGATACGCAGTATTTT. Translating it yields CASSLAGVSTDTQYF. The V gene is TRBV5-1, the J gene TRBJ2-3; maybe TRBD2 (6 bases). V lost 0 bases and J lost 0, with 8 bases in between. CDR1 SGHRS and CDR2 YFSETQ come from the germline V gene. This CDR3 has 15 amino acids. The variable domain in full, completed from reference TRBV5-1 and TRBJ2-3, reads KAGVTQTPRYLIKTRGQQVTLSCSPISGHRSVSWYQQTPGQGLQFLFEYFSETQRNKGNFPGRFSGRQFSNSRSEMNVSTLELGDSALYLCASSLAGVSTDTQYFGPGTRLTVL.

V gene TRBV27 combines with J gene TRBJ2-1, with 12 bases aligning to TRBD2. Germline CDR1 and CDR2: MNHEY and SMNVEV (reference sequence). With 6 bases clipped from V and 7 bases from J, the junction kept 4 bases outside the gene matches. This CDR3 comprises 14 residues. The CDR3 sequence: CASRLAGGGNEQFF. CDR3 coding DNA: TGTGCCAGCAGACTAGCGGGGGGTGGTAATGAGCAGTTCTTC.

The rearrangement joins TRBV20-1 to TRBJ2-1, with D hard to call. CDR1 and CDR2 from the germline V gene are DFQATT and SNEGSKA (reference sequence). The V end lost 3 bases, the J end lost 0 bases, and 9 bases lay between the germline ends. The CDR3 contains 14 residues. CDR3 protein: CSASGMSSYNEQFF. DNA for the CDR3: TGCAGTGCTAGTGGCATGAGCTCCTACAATGAGCAGTTCTTC.

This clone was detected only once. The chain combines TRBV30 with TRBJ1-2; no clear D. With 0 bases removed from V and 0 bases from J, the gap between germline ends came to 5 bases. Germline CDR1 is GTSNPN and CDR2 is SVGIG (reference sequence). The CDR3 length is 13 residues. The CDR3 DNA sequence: TGTGCCTGGAGTGTAGAGGCTAACTATGGCTACACCTTC. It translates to CAWSVEANYGYTF.

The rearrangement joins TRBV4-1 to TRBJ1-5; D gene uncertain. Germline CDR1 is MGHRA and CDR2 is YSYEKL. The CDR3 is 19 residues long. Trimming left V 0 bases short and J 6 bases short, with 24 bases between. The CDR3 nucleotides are TGCGCCAGCAGCCAAGATTCCCGCCAGTCAATGGCGGTTCCTCAGCCCCAGCATTTT. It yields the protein CASSQDSRQSMAVPQPQHF.

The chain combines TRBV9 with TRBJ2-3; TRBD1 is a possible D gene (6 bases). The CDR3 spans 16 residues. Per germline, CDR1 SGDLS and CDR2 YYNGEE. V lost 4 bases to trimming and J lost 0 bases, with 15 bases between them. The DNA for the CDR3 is TGTGCCAGCAGCTCCTGGGGGCCGGCTAGCACAGATACGCAGTATTTT. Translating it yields CASSSWGPASTDTQYF.

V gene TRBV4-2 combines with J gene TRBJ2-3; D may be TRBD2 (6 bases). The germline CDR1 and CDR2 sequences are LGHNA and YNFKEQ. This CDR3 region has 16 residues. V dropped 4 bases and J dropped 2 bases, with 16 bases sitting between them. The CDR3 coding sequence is TGTGCCAGCAGCCGCTCGGGACTTACAATCACAGATACGCAGTATTTT. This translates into CASSRSGLTITDTQYF.

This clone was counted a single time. The CDR3 loop is CASSHLLGQSEAFF. CDR3 nucleotides: TGTGCCAGCAGCCACCTTTTGGGGCAGTCTGAAGCTTTCTTT. The chain links TRBV3-1 (or the pseudogene TRBV3-2) to TRBJ1-1, with TRBD1 as a possible D gene (5 bases). Germline CDR1 reads LGHDT; CDR2 reads YNNKEL (reference sequence). The CDR3 runs to 14 residues. Trimming took off 3 bases at V and 6 bases at J, with 14 bases between the two ends.

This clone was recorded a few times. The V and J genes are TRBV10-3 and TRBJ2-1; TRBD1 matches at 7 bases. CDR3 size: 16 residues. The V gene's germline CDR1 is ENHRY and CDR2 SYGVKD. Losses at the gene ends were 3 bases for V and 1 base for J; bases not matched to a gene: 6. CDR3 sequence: CAISERQGISYNEQFF. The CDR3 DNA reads TGTGCCATCAGTGAACGACAGGGTATTTCCTACAATGAGCAGTTCTTC.

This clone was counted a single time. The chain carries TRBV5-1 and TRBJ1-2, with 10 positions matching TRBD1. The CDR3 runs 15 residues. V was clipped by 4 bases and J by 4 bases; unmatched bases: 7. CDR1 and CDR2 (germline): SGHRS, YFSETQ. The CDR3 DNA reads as TGCGCCAGCAGCGAAACGACAGGGGGCCGCTATGGCTACACCTTC. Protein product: CASSETTGGRYGYTF.

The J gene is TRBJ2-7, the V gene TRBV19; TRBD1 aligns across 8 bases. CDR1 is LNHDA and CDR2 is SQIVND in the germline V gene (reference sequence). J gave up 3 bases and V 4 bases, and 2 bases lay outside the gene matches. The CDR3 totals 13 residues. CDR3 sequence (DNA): TGTGCCAGTAGTACTACAGGGGGCTACGAGCAGTACTTC. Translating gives CASSTTGGYEQYF.

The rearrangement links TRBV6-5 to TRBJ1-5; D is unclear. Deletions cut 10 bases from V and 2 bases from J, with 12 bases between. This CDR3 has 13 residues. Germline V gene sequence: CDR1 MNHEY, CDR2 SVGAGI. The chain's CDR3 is CATSKEGNQPQHF. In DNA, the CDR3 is TGTGCCACCTCGAAAGAGGGCAATCAGCCCCAGCATTTT.

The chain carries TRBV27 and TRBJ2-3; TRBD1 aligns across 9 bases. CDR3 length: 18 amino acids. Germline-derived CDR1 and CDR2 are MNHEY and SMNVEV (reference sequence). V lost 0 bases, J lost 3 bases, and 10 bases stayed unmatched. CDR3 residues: CASSLSYWGTGWTDTQYF. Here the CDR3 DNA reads TGTGCCAGCAGTTTATCCTATTGGGGGACAGGGTGGACAGATACGCAGTATTTT.

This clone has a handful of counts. CDR3 in amino acids: CASSPKDRGYGYTF. CDR3 nucleotides: TGTGCCAGCAGCCCCAAGGACAGGGGGTATGGCTACACCTTC. The chain is built from TRBV5-4 and TRBJ1-2, with 10 bases that match TRBD1. Germline CDR1 reads SGHNT; CDR2 reads YYREEE (reference sequence). Germline trimming cut 4 bases from V and 5 bases from J; bases unmatched to any gene: 5. The CDR3 runs to 14 residues.

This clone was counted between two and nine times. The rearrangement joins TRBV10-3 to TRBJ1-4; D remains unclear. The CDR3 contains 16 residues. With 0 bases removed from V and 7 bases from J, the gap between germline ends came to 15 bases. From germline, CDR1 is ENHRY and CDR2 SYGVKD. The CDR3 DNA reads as TGTGCCATCAGTGAGTCGAGGGCAAGCGTCGGTGAAAAACTGTTTTTT. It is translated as CAISESRASVGEKLFF.

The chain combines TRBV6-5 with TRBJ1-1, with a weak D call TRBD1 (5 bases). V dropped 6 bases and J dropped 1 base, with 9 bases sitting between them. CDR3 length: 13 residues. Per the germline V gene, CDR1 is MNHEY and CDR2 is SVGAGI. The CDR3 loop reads CASRRQGNTEAFF. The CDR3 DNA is TGTGCCAGCAGGAGGCAGGGGAACACTGAAGCTTTCTTT.

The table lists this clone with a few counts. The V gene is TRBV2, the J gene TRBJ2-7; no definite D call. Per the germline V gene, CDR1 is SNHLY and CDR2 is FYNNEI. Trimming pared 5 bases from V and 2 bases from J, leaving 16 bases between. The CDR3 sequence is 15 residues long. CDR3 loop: CASSLSPYLTYEQYF. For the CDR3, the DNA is TGTGCCAGCAGTCTAAGCCCTTACCTTACCTACGAGCAGTACTTC.

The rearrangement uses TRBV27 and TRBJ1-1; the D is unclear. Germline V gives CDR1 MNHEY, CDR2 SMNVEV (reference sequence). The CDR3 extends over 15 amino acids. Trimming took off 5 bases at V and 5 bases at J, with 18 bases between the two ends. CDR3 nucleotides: TGTGCCAGCAGTACCCCCGTCAGAGGTGAGACTGAAGCTTTCTTT. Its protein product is CASSTPVRGETEAFF.